Below are 25 T cell receptor beta chains sequenced from a single sample in a study of CD8+ T cells in alopecia areata. Treatment given: oral pan-JAK inhibitor, 5-10 mg twice daily. cDNA prepared by RNA extraction and subsequent reverse transcription served as the template for sequencing. The assay was immunoSEQ multiplex PCR, and TCRdb's table has in-frame clones only and misses some. Of around 270,000 clones in the sample, nearly 60% are singletons; the top ten hold more than 1.5%. The material sequenced was CD4+ T cells sorted from blood, taken at week 24, from a patient treated with tofacitinib. Source of these receptors: a human donor with alopecia areata.

The chain carries TRBV2 and TRBJ2-1; 10 bases map to TRBD2. The germline V gene encodes CDR1 SNHLY and CDR2 FYNNEI. Unmatched junction bases numbered 3, after V lost 4 bases and J lost 0 bases. The CDR3 spans 16 residues. The CDR3 nucleotides read TGTGCCAGCAGTGTGCTAGCGGGGGTCTCCTACAATGAGCAGTTCTTC. It yields the protein CASSVLAGVSYNEQFF.

The chain has TRBV7-9 and TRBJ2-3; D remains unclear. Germline values: CDR1 SEHNR, CDR2 FQNEAQ (reference sequence). The CDR3 is 14 residues long. The V and J ends lost 8 bases and 0 bases respectively, with 12 bases between them. The CDR3 DNA is TGTGCCAGCGCGGTGGGTCTGAGCACAGATACGCAGTATTTT. This translates into CASAVGLSTDTQYF.

The chain joins TRBV19 to TRBJ2-7; TRBD2 might be the D (6 bases). The germline CDR1 and CDR2 sequences are LNHDA and SQIVND (reference sequence). The CDR3 is 17 residues long. Deletions cut 8 bases from V and 3 bases from J, with 26 bases between. The CDR3 reads CASAESSRGKGNYEQYF. The CDR3, as DNA: TGTGCCAGTGCGGAATCTTCTCGGGGGAAAGGGAACTACGAGCAGTACTTC. The full variable domain, its missing parts supplied by reference TRBV19 and TRBJ2-7, is DGGITQSPKYLFRKEGQNVTLSCEQNLNHDAMYWYRQDPGQGLRLIYYSQIVNDFQKGDIAEGYSVSREKKESFPLTVTSAQKNPTAFYLCASAESSRGKGNYEQYFGPGTRLTVT.

The chain is built from TRBV5-1 and TRBJ2-7; D is perhaps TRBD1 (6 bases). V dropped 6 bases and J dropped 1 base, with 20 bases sitting between them. The germline gives CDR1 SGHRS, CDR2 YFSETQ. The CDR3 is 16 residues long. Written as DNA, the CDR3 is TGCGCCAGCACCCCAGGGGCCAGGGGCTTATCCTACGAGCAGTACTTC. This sequence encodes CASTPGARGLSYEQYF.

The rearrangement uses TRBV29-1 and TRBJ1-2; tentatively, D is TRBD1 (6 bases). CDR1 is SQVTM and CDR2 is ANQGSEA in the germline V gene. With 0 bases removed from V and 8 bases from J, the gap between germline ends came to 10 bases. This CDR3 contains 12 residues. The CDR3 region has the DNA TGCAGCGTTGAAGAAGGGGGAAGGGGCTACACCTTC. Its translation is CSVEEGGRGYTF.

This clone was counted a single time. The chain has TRBV6-5 and TRBJ1-1; 9 bases are shared with TRBD1. CDR3 length: 13 residues. Germline V gene lookup returns CDR1 MNHEY and CDR2 SVGAGI. The V gene end was trimmed by 6 bases and the J gene end by 5 bases; junction bases not matched to a gene: 4. The CDR3 sequence is CASSSGTGTEAFF. In nucleotides, the CDR3 is TGTGCCAGCAGCTCCGGGACAGGGACTGAAGCTTTCTTT.

This clone showed up just a few times. The same CDR3 arises from other DNA sequences in this sample as well. The chain uses TRBV15 and TRBJ2-7; D ambiguous. From germline, CDR1 is LNHNV and CDR2 YYDKDF (reference sequence). This CDR3 is built from 13 residues. V lost 0 bases and J lost 1, with 4 bases in between. CDR3 sequence (DNA): TGTGCCACCAGCAGAGATCGGTCCTACGAGCAGTACTTC. It codes for CATSRDRSYEQYF. The full variable domain, completed using reference TRBV15 and TRBJ2-7, is DAMVIQNPRYQVTQFGKPVTLSCSQTLNHNVMYWYQQKSSQAPKLLFHYYDKDFNNEADTPDNFQSRRPNTSFCFLDIRSPGLGDTAMYLCATSRDRSYEQYFGPGTRLTVT.

The gene calls are TRBV30 and TRBJ2-1; the D is unclear. Trimming pared 0 bases from V and 0 bases from J, leaving 9 bases between. This CDR3 spans 15 amino acids. Germline V gene lookup returns CDR1 GTSNPN and CDR2 SVGIG (reference sequence). CDR3 in amino acids: CAWSVRASSYNEQFF. The CDR3 DNA is TGTGCCTGGAGTGTACGGGCGAGCTCCTACAATGAGCAGTTCTTC.

A single count supports this clone. The chain joins TRBV4-1 to TRBJ2-3; D is unresolved. Trimming shortened V by 4 bases and J by 0 bases, and 11 bases separated the two germline ends. The CDR3 covers 15 residues. The germline V gene encodes CDR1 MGHRA and CDR2 YSYEKL. The CDR3 DNA sequence: TGCGCCAGCAGCCGGAACCGGGCAAGCACAGATACGCAGTATTTT. As protein: CASSRNRASTDTQYF.

This rearrangement joins TRBV29-1 to TRBJ1-2; TRBD1 might be the D (6 bases). This CDR3 has 12 amino acids. V dropped 2 bases and J dropped 8 bases, with 12 bases sitting between them. Per germline, CDR1 SQVTM and CDR2 ANQGSEA. In DNA form, the CDR3 reads TGCAGCGTTGAACGGGGGGCGCGAGGCTACACCTTC. Translated, it gives CSVERGARGYTF.

A few counts support this clone. The rearrangement joins TRBV7-2 to TRBJ2-3; D may match TRBD1 or TRBD2 (6 bases each). The CDR3 sequence is 15 residues long. Trimming took 3 bases from V and 3 from J, leaving 13 bases between them. The germline V gene encodes CDR1 SGHTA and CDR2 FQGNSA. CDR3 protein: CASSLSGALTDTQYF. The CDR3 DNA is TGTGCCAGCAGCTTGTCGGGGGCCCTGACAGATACGCAGTATTTT.

This clone occurred once. V usage is TRBV10-3 and J usage is TRBJ1-2; D unresolved. The length of the CDR3 is 14 residues. Trimming pared 3 bases from V and 0 bases from J, leaving 8 bases between. Germline V gene sequence: CDR1 ENHRY, CDR2 SYGVKD. Here the CDR3 DNA reads TGTGCCATCAGTGACGGTTATACTAACTATGGCTACACCTTC. Translated, it gives CAISDGYTNYGYTF.

This clone turned up a few times. The chain recombines TRBV28 with TRBJ2-5; no reliable D call. This CDR3 is 14 amino acids long. V was shortened by 5 bases and J by 5 bases, with 15 bases between the two germline ends. The germline V gene has CDR1 MDHEN and CDR2 SYDVKM. CDR3 amino acids: CASSLIAVGETQYF. CDR3 in DNA: TGTGCCAGCAGTCTCATAGCCGTGGGGGAGACCCAGTACTTC.

The CDR3 is CAWTGAAMNTEAFF. For the CDR3, the DNA is TGTGCCTGGACGGGGGCGGCTATGAACACTGAAGCTTTCTTT. The chain recombines TRBV30 with TRBJ1-1, with a weak D call TRBD1 (6 bases). This CDR3 spans 14 amino acids. Trimming removed 4 bases from V and 0 bases from J, with 12 bases in between. The germline gives CDR1 GTSNPN, CDR2 SVGIG (reference sequence). The complete variable domain, with remaining parts taken from reference TRBV30 and TRBJ1-1, reads SQTIHQWPATLVQPVGSPLSLECTVEGTSNPNLYWYRQAAGRGLQLLFYSVGIGQISSEVPQNLSASRPQDRQFILSSKKLLLSDSGFYLCAWTGAAMNTEAFFGQGTRLTVV.

This chain joins TRBV7-6 and TRBJ1-2; 12 bases match TRBD1. With 1 base clipped from V and 7 bases from J, the junction kept 10 bases outside the gene matches. The CDR3 is 17 residues long. Germline V gives CDR1 SGHVS, CDR2 FNYEAQ. The CDR3 nucleotides read TGTGCCAGCAGCTTAGGTGGGACAGGGGGCGACCTTTCTGGCTACACCTTC. This sequence encodes CASSLGGTGGDLSGYTF.

The DNA of the CDR3 is TGCAGCGTCCGGGACAGGGCTGCCGGGGAGCTGTTTTTT. Protein: CSVRDRAAGELFF. The V gene is TRBV29-1, the J gene TRBJ2-2, with 9 nucleotides matching TRBD1. Germline lookup yields CDR1 SQVTM and CDR2 ANQGSEA. V dropped 6 bases and J dropped 6; count of bases not matched to a gene: 5. The CDR3 is 13 amino acids.

The rearrangement joins TRBV4-1 to TRBJ2-3, with 8 bases that match TRBD2. The CDR3 has 19 residues. V lost 4 bases, J lost 2 bases, and 17 bases stayed unmatched. CDR1 and CDR2 from the germline V gene are MGHRA and YSYEKL. The CDR3 coding sequence is TGCGCCAGCAGCCGTACCGACCGCGGGGGGCCTTACCTCACAGATACGCAGTATTTT. Translation: CASSRTDRGGPYLTDTQYF.

This clone was observed a few times. The chain recombines TRBV5-1 with TRBJ2-5, with D perhaps being TRBD1 or TRBD2 (5 bases each). The ends were cut back, 3 bases at V and 2 bases at J, with 11 bases in the middle. Per the germline V gene, CDR1 is SGHRS and CDR2 is YFSETQ. The CDR3 totals 14 residues. The CDR3 DNA reads TGCGCCAGCAGCTCCGGGACGGAACAAGAGACCCAGTACTTC. Its protein is CASSSGTEQETQYF.

This chain joins TRBV4-3 and TRBJ1-2; D call uncertain. In germline, CDR1 is LGHNA, CDR2 YSLEER. This CDR3 contains 15 residues. The germline V and J ends were trimmed by 0 bases and 6 bases, with 14 bases remaining between them. The CDR3 DNA is TGCGCCAGCAGCCAAGATCTACCCCTGTTGGATGGCTACACCTTC. It yields the protein CASSQDLPLLDGYTF.

This clone has a single count. The rearrangement links TRBV27 to TRBJ2-7; the D call may be TRBD1 or TRBD2 (5 bases each). In germline, CDR1 is MNHEY, CDR2 SMNVEV (reference sequence). CDR3 length: 15 residues. V was shortened by 0 bases and J by 4 bases, with 13 bases between the two germline ends. The CDR3 DNA sequence: TGTGCCAGCAGTTTATCGGCAGCCAGGGAGTACGAGCAGTACTTC. Its translation is CASSLSAAREYEQYF.

This clone was seen a handful of times. The V gene is TRBV7-2, the J gene TRBJ1-2; 7 positions agree with TRBD1. The germline V gene encodes CDR1 SGHTA and CDR2 FQGNSA. This CDR3 is built from 17 residues. V gave up 3 bases and J gave up 4 bases; unmatched junction bases: 14. The CDR3 DNA follows: TGTGCCAGCAGCTTTTCTAGGCCACGGGACAGATTCTATGGCTACACCTTC. This codes for CASSFSRPRDRFYGYTF. Together with reference TRBV7-2 and TRBJ1-2, the CDR3 gives the full variable domain: GAGVSQSPSNKVTEKGKDVELRCDPISGHTALYWYRQSLGQGLEFLIYFQGNSAPDKSGLPSDRFSAERTGGSVSTLTIQRTQQEDSAVYLCASSFSRPRDRFYGYTFGSGTRLTVV.

The chain is built from TRBV5-1 and TRBJ2-3; 9 nucleotides line up with TRBD2. V was clipped by 5 bases and J by 2 bases; unmatched bases: 3. Germline V lookup: CDR1 SGHRS, CDR2 YFSETQ. The CDR3 is 14 residues long. The CDR3 DNA reads TGCGCCAGCAGGACTAGCGGAATCACAGATACGCAGTATTTT. Translating gives CASRTSGITDTQYF.

This rearrangement joins TRBV29-1 to TRBJ1-1; no firm D call. The CDR3 spans 11 residues. Trimming removed 7 bases from V and 0 bases from J, with 6 bases in between. Germline loops: CDR1 SQVTM, CDR2 ANQGSEA. Here the CDR3 reads CSGAVNTEAFF. For the CDR3, the DNA is TGCAGCGGGGCGGTGAACACTGAAGCTTTCTTT.

This chain joins TRBV5-4 and TRBJ2-1, with TRBD1 identical over 7 bases. The CDR3 covers 16 residues. Trimming took 0 bases from V and 3 from J; bases not matched to a gene: 6. Germline CDR1 SGHNT, CDR2 YYREEE (reference sequence). Here the CDR3 DNA reads TGTGCCAGCAGCTTGGTAGAGGGGGCCTTCTACAATGAGCAGTTCTTC. Residues: CASSLVEGAFYNEQFF. Drawing the rest from reference TRBV5-4 and TRBJ2-1, the complete variable domain is ETGVTQSPTHLIKTRGQQVTLRCSSQSGHNTVSWYQQALGQGPQFIFQYYREEENGRGNFPPRFSGLQFPNYSSELNVNALELDDSALYLCASSLVEGAFYNEQFFGPGTRLTVL.

The chain couples TRBV5-4 to TRBJ2-1; 7 bases align to TRBD1. There are 12 residues in the CDR3. Germline values: CDR1 SGHNT, CDR2 YYREEE (reference sequence). V dropped 7 bases and J dropped 6; count of bases not matched to a gene: 4. The CDR3 here is CASDREINEQFF. The CDR3 bases are TGTGCCAGCGACAGGGAGATCAATGAGCAGTTCTTC.